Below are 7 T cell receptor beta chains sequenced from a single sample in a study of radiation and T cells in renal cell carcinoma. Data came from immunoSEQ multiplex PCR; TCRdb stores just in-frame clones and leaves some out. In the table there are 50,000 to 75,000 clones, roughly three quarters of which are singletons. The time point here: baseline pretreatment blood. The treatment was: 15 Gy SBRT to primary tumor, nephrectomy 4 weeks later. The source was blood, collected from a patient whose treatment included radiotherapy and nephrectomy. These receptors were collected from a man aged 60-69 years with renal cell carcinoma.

The CDR3 DNA reads TGTGCCAGCAGCTTCTTCCTAGCGGGAGGGGTTGAGACCCAGTACTTC. This sequence encodes CASSFFLAGGVETQYF. The chain uses TRBV11-3 and TRBJ2-5; 12 bases match TRBD2. The germline V gene has CDR1 SGHNT and CDR2 YENEEA. The CDR3 sequence is 16 residues long. V shed 3 bases and J 5 bases; nucleotides not matched to a gene: 7.

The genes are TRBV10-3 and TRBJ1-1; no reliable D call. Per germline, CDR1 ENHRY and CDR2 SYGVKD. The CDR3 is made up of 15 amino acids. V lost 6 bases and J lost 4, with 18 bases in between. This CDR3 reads CAIRLSGEGGTEAFF. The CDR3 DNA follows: TGTGCCATCAGGCTATCTGGTGAAGGTGGCACTGAAGCTTTCTTT.

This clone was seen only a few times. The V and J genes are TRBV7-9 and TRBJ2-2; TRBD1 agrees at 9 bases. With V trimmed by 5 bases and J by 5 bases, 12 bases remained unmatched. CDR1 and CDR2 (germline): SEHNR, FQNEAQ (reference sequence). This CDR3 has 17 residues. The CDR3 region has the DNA TGTGCCAGCAGCGAACCGGGACAGGGAGGGAGAACCGGGGAGCTGTTTTTT. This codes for CASSEPGQGGRTGELFF.

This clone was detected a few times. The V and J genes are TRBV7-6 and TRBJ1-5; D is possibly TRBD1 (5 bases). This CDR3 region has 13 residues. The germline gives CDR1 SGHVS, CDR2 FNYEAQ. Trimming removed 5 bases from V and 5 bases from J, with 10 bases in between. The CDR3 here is CASSPGPDQPQHF. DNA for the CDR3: TGTGCCAGCAGCCCGGGGCCGGATCAGCCCCAGCATTTT.

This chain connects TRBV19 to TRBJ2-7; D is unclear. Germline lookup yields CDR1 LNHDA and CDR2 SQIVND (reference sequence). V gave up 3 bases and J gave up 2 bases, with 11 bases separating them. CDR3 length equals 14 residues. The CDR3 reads CASSMGESPYEQYF. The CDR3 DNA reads TGTGCCAGTAGTATGGGTGAATCACCCTACGAGCAGTACTTC.

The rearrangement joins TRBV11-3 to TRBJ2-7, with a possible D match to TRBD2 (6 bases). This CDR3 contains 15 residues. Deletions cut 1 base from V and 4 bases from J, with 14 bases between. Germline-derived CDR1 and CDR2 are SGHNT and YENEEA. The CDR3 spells CASSLGTPSVYEQYV. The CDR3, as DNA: TGTGCCAGCAGCTTAGGAACCCCTAGCGTGTACGAGCAGTACGTC.

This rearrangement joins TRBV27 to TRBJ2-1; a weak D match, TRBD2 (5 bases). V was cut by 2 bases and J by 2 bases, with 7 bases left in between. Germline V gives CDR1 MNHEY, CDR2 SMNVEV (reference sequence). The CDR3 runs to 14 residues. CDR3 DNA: TGTGCCAGCAGTTTAGTGGGAGCCTACAATGAGCAGTTCTTC. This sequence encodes CASSLVGAYNEQFF.